A single sample gave rise to the 9 T cell receptor beta chains below, sequenced in a study of T cell responses to AZD1222 COVID-19 vaccine. The method was immunoSEQ multiplex PCR; TCRdb's version includes in-frame clones alone and lacks a portion of them. The table records some 150,000 clones, about 92% of them present only once. Sequenced here: peripheral blood, sampled 28 days after the second AZD1222 dose. These TCRs come from an adult who received the AZD1222 COVID-19 vaccine.

V is TRBV5-4 and J is TRBJ2-1, with 9 bases that match TRBD1. From germline, CDR1 is SGHNT and CDR2 YYREEE (reference sequence). The trim removed 3 bases at V and 14 bases at J, leaving 12 bases unmatched. The CDR3 spans 14 residues. For the CDR3, the DNA is TGTGCCAGCAGCTCCCGGGACAGGGCTGAGGGGAAGTTCTTC. Residues: CASSSRDRAEGKFF.

The chain uses TRBV30 and TRBJ1-2; D gene unclear. Germline CDR1 is GTSNPN and CDR2 is SVGIG (reference sequence). CDR3 length: 16 amino acids. V lost 2 bases and J 5 bases, leaving 21 bases between the germline ends. CDR3 protein: CAWSLWQTAPFYGYTF. CDR3 in DNA: TGTGCCTGGAGTTTATGGCAAACGGCCCCTTTTTATGGCTACACCTTC.

V gene TRBV6-5 combines with J gene TRBJ1-5; D possibly corresponds to TRBD1 (6 bases). The germline gives CDR1 MNHEY, CDR2 SVGAGI. The CDR3 sequence is 14 residues long. V was shortened by 10 bases and J by 3 bases, with 16 bases between the two germline ends. CDR3 DNA sequence: TGTGCCACCACTTGGGGGGGCTTCAATCAGCCCCAGCATTTT. Translation: CATTWGGFNQPQHF.

The V call is TRBV19, the J call TRBJ2-7; the match to TRBD2 covers 7 bases. V lost 2 bases to trimming and J lost 4 bases; unmatched junction nucleotides: 8. The CDR3 is 15 amino acids. Germline V lookup: CDR1 LNHDA, CDR2 SQIVND (reference sequence). DNA for the CDR3: TGTGCCAGTAGTATACAGTCTGCGGGAGCGTACGAGCAGTACTTC. Its protein product is CASSIQSAGAYEQYF.

The CDR3 DNA is TGTGCCATCAGGAATAACTATGGCTACACCTTC. This encodes CAIRNNYGYTF. This rearrangement joins TRBV10-3 to TRBJ1-2; no firm D call. CDR3 length: 11 amino acids. In germline, CDR1 is ENHRY, CDR2 SYGVKD. V lost 6 bases to trimming and J lost 1 base, with 3 bases between them.

The chain has TRBV24-1 and TRBJ1-2; D is unresolved. The CDR3 is 13 residues long. Germline V gene lookup returns CDR1 KGHDR and CDR2 SFDVKD. With 5 bases removed from V and 1 base from J, the gap between germline ends came to 7 bases. Here the CDR3 DNA reads TGTGCCACCAGTGTAAGCCGTAACTATGGCTACACCTTC. Translating gives CATSVSRNYGYTF.

V is TRBV9 and J is TRBJ1-1; TRBD1 agrees at 8 bases. J was trimmed by 0 bases and V by 3 bases; bases with no gene match: 7. The CDR3 runs 16 residues. Germline V lookup: CDR1 SGDLS, CDR2 YYNGEE. CDR3 bases: TGTGCCAGCAGCGCGACAGGGGCCCCACTGAACACTGAAGCTTTCTTT. Its translation: CASSATGAPLNTEAFF.

The chain combines TRBV27 with TRBJ2-7, with D possibly TRBD1 on 6 matching bases. Per the germline V gene, CDR1 is MNHEY and CDR2 is SMNVEV (reference sequence). CDR3 size: 14 residues. The V end lost 8 bases, the J end lost 4 bases, and 18 bases lay between the germline ends. The CDR3 coding sequence is TGTGCCAGCCGATTCTACAGGGAACCTTACGAGCAGTACTTC. Amino acids: CASRFYREPYEQYF.

This clone was seen more than once but under ten times. The CDR3: CASTLSAGANVLTF. In DNA, the CDR3 is TGCGCCAGCACCCTCAGTGCCGGGGCCAACGTCCTGACTTTC. This chain connects TRBV4-1 to TRBJ2-6; no definite D call. V lost 7 bases to trimming and J lost 4 bases, with 11 bases between them. The CDR3 is made up of 14 amino acids. Germline V gene lookup returns CDR1 MGHRA and CDR2 YSYEKL.